This T cell receptor (beta chain) was recovered during a study of T-cell memory formation after mild COVID-19. Overall study findings and caveats: Those CD4+ clones that contracted were mainly in CM and EM (CD8+ ones in EMRA). Prior to infection, memory already included some responding clones, suggesting cross-reactive memory joined. While clones contracting from day 15 to 85 were balanced between CD4 and CD8, later expanders leaned CD4+.

The TCR alpha and TCR beta cDNA libraries, bearing sample barcodes and UMIs, were generated by 5'RACE using constant-segment primers. TCRdb itself ran the 5' RACE reads through MiXCR, one entry per CDR3 protein. The data contain about half a million distinct CDR3 sequences, roughly 18% of them singletons. A remark on this clonotype: Antigen specificity is unknown.

V lost 2 bases to trimming and J lost 2 bases, with 9 bases between them. CDR1 LGHNA and CDR2 YSLEER come from the germline V gene. This CDR3 contains 15 residues. This chain joins TRBV4-3 and TRBJ1-4; D remains unclear. The sample taken for sequencing was PBMCs or a T cell subset sorted from them (not recorded which). This clonotype originated in an adult woman who had mild COVID-19 (a few samples of this study predate the infection). Cell type and time point are not known. The CDR3 DNA is TGCGCCAGCAGCCAAAGTGAGGGTACTAATGAAAAACTGTTTTTT. This encodes CASSQSEGTNEKLFF.